A selection of T cell receptor beta chains follows, all from one sample in a study of cytomegalovirus exposure and HLA in healthy donors. This table comes from immunoSEQ multiplex PCR, and its TCRdb copy is limited to in-frame clones, with some not included. The sample lists tens of thousands of clones; around 81% were seen once. Sequencing used PBMCs. These receptors were obtained from a man aged 45-65 years in good health and CMV-seronegative. Both conserved end residues are part of each CDR3. Fields, in order: clone size, J gene, D gene, V gene, CDR3 DNA, CDR3 protein. D genes are given only for firm matches. For some rows the clone size is stated as once, few or many, or as a class when expanded; others skip it.

NA,TRBJ1-5,NA,TRBV2,TGTGCCAGCAGTCCCGGACAATTCAATCAGCCCCAGCATTTT,CASSPGQFNQPQHF
NA,TRBJ2-7,NA,TRBV19,TGTGCCAGTAGTATAGTCGGGGGCGAGCAGTACTTC,CASSIVGGEQYF
NA,TRBJ2-7,NA,TRBV2,TGTGCCAGCAGACTAAGCAGGGGCCCCTACGAGCAGTACTTC,CASRLSRGPYEQYF
NA,TRBJ2-6,TRBD1,TRBV11-2,TGTGCCATGCCGCATCCCGGGACAGGGTCCTATGGGGCCAACGTCCTGACTTTC,CAMPHPGTGSYGANVLTF
NA,TRBJ2-3,TRBD2,TRBV4-1,TGCGCCAGCAGCACCCTACTAGCGGGAGTCACAGATACGCAGTATTTT,CASSTLLAGVTDTQYF
NA,TRBJ2-1,NA,TRBV5-4,TGTGCCAGCAGCGGTGGGACAAGCTCCTACAATGAGCAGTTCTTC,CASSGGTSSYNEQFF
NA,TRBJ2-1,NA,TRBV29-1,TGCAGCGTCCTCAACCCGGACGGGGGTGGGGGCAATGAGCAGTTCTTC,CSVLNPDGGGGNEQFF
once,TRBJ2-3,TRBD2,TRBV4-3,TGCGCCAGCAGCCGAGCGGGAGCGGTCTCTAGCACAGATACGCAGTATTTT,CASSRAGAVSSTDTQYF
NA,TRBJ2-5,TRBD1,TRBV5-1,TGCGCCAGCAGCAGGGGGACAGGGGGCAGGGAGACCCAGTACTTC,CASSRGTGGRETQYF
NA,TRBJ2-3,TRBD2,TRBV30,TGTGCCTGGAGCCGCGGGGGTTCGAGCACAGATACGCAGTATTTT,CAWSRGGSSTDTQYF
NA,TRBJ1-2,NA,TRBV6-4,TGTGCCAGCAGTTCCTGGGGGCGCGGCTACACCTTC,CASSSWGRGYTF
once,TRBJ2-5,TRBD2,TRBV18,TGTGCCAGCTCACCTTCACGCGGGGGTTTCCAAGGAGAGACCCAGTACTTC,CASSPSRGGFQGETQYF
NA,TRBJ1-2,TRBD1,TRBV5-4,TGTGCCAGCAGCCCGTCGGACAGGGGCTATGGCTACACCTTC,CASSPSDRGYGYTF
NA,TRBJ1-1,NA,TRBV20-1,TGCAGTGCTAGAGACAGACCGGGGGCTTTCTTT,CSARDRPGAFF
NA,TRBJ1-5,TRBD1,TRBV19,TGTGCCAGTAGTGACCACAGGGGGCTGAATCAGCCCCAGCATTTT,CASSDHRGLNQPQHF
NA,TRBJ2-7,NA,TRBV7-9,TGTGCCAGCAGCTTAGATACAGGGTGGGGCGAGCAGTACTTC,CASSLDTGWGEQYF
NA,TRBJ2-7,NA,TRBV28,TGTGCCAGCGCCAAAGAAAAGACTTACGAGCAGTACTTC,CASAKEKTYEQYF